The rows below give T cell receptor beta chains drawn from one sample of a study of T-cell reconstitution after alpha-beta-depleted transplantation in children. From the PCR reads, TCRdb called clonotypes with MiXCR, one entry per CDR3 protein. This sample carries approximately 290,000 distinct CDR3 sequences, around 10% of them seen once, and the ten largest clones take 20% to 30%. The sample consisted of peripheral blood, taken 180 days after TCRalphabeta/CD19-depleted stem cell transplant. These TCRs come from a male patient aged 2 to 9 who had a stem cell transplant for chronic granulomatous disease, so the T cells may come from the graft donor. Both conserved end residues are part of each CDR3. Each record gives: CDR3 protein, CDR3 DNA, clone size, V gene, D gene, J gene. A D gene is named only where the DNA matches it firmly. Clone size is stated in some rows and not others, as once, few, many or a class when expanded.

cdr3_aa: CSTALGDFYGYTF; cdr3_nt: TGCAGCACCGCCCTGGGGGACTTCTATGGCTACACCTTC; clone_size: NA; v_call: TRBV29-1; d_call: NA; j_call: TRBJ1-2
cdr3_aa: CASSFSGRGELFF; cdr3_nt: TGTGCCAGCAGCTTTAGCGGGAGGGGGGAGCTGTTTTTT; clone_size: many; v_call: TRBV9; d_call: TRBD2; j_call: TRBJ2-2
cdr3_aa: CASSPGRQRGPQETQYF; cdr3_nt: TGTGCCAGCAGCCCCGGGAGGCAGCGGGGGCCTCAAGAGACCCAGTACTTC; clone_size: NA; v_call: TRBV12-3/TRBV12-4; d_call: TRBD2; j_call: TRBJ2-5
cdr3_aa: CSVVQGAKTQYF; cdr3_nt: TGCAGCGTTGTCCAGGGAGCGAAGACCCAGTACTTC; clone_size: many; v_call: TRBV29-1; d_call: NA; j_call: TRBJ2-5
cdr3_aa: CASSFVGRLNYGYTF; cdr3_nt: TGTGCCAGCAGTTTTGTTGGCCGCCTTAACTATGGCTACACCTTC; clone_size: few; v_call: TRBV28; d_call: NA; j_call: TRBJ1-2
cdr3_aa: CASSELDRIGSPLHF; cdr3_nt: TGTGCCAGCAGTGAATTGGACAGGATTGGTTCACCCCTCCACTTT; clone_size: many; v_call: TRBV25-1; d_call: TRBD1; j_call: TRBJ1-6
cdr3_aa: CSVETGTSTDTQYF; cdr3_nt: TGCAGCGTTGAAACGGGGACTAGCACAGATACGCAGTATTTT; clone_size: many; v_call: TRBV29-1; d_call: NA; j_call: TRBJ2-3
cdr3_aa: CASSPPWTPTYNEQFF; cdr3_nt: TGTGCCAGCAGTCCCCCTTGGACTCCCACCTACAATGAGCAGTTCTTC; clone_size: many; v_call: TRBV6-2/TRBV6-3; d_call: NA; j_call: TRBJ2-1
cdr3_aa: CSARPRGSRRSQETQYF; cdr3_nt: TGCAGTGCTAGACCCAGGGGTTCTCGTCGCTCTCAAGAGACCCAGTACTTC; clone_size: few; v_call: TRBV20-1; d_call: NA; j_call: TRBJ2-5
cdr3_aa: CASSLRAGGYEQYF; cdr3_nt: TGTGCCAGCAGCTTACGAGCGGGAGGGTACGAGCAGTACTTC; clone_size: many; v_call: TRBV7-6; d_call: TRBD2; j_call: TRBJ2-7
cdr3_aa: CSARAPGWGAPYNEQFF; cdr3_nt: TGCAGTGCTAGAGCGCCGGGGTGGGGGGCTCCCTACAATGAGCAGTTCTTC; clone_size: many; v_call: TRBV20-1; d_call: NA; j_call: TRBJ2-1
cdr3_aa: CASSWTGTGVMDIQYF; cdr3_nt: TGCGCCAGCAGCTGGACCGGGACAGGGGTTATGGACATTCAGTACTTC; clone_size: many; v_call: TRBV5-1; d_call: TRBD1; j_call: TRBJ2-4
cdr3_aa: CASSFNTGPLHSYEQYF; cdr3_nt: TGTGCCAGCAGCTTTAACACGGGCCCTCTACACTCCTACGAGCAGTACTTC; clone_size: many; v_call: TRBV11-2; d_call: NA; j_call: TRBJ2-7
cdr3_aa: CASSLVNRDEQYF; cdr3_nt: TGTGCCAGCAGCTTAGTTAACAGGGACGAGCAGTACTTC; clone_size: few; v_call: TRBV7-9; d_call: NA; j_call: TRBJ2-7
cdr3_aa: CSARLGGLKETQYF; cdr3_nt: TGCAGTGCCCGACTGGGGGGCCTAAAAGAGACCCAGTACTTC; clone_size: many; v_call: TRBV20-1; d_call: NA; j_call: TRBJ2-5
cdr3_aa: CASSLKEGRDTGELFF; cdr3_nt: TGTGCCAGCAGCCTGAAAGAGGGGCGGGACACCGGGGAGCTGTTTTTT; clone_size: many; v_call: TRBV5-5; d_call: NA; j_call: TRBJ2-2
cdr3_aa: CASKTGGPFEQYF; cdr3_nt: TGTGCCAGTAAGACAGGGGGCCCGTTTGAGCAGTACTTC; clone_size: NA; v_call: TRBV28; d_call: TRBD1; j_call: TRBJ2-7
cdr3_aa: CASSPRRNQPQHF; cdr3_nt: TGTGCCAGCAGCCCCCGCCGGAATCAGCCCCAGCATTTT; clone_size: many; v_call: TRBV12-3/TRBV12-4; d_call: NA; j_call: TRBJ1-5
cdr3_aa: CASPTEGISGGIRNTQYF; cdr3_nt: TGCGCCAGCCCCACCGAGGGGATTAGCGGGGGGATACGCAATACGCAGTATTTT; clone_size: few; v_call: TRBV4-3; d_call: TRBD2; j_call: TRBJ2-3
cdr3_aa: CSARGGATNEKLFF; cdr3_nt: TGCAGTGCTAGAGGGGGCGCAACTAATGAAAAACTGTTTTTT; clone_size: many; v_call: TRBV20-1; d_call: NA; j_call: TRBJ1-4
cdr3_aa: CASRAWGSGANVLTF; cdr3_nt: TGTGCCAGCAGGGCCTGGGGCTCTGGGGCCAACGTCCTGACTTTC; clone_size: many; v_call: TRBV27; d_call: NA; j_call: TRBJ2-6
cdr3_aa: CSVEKGQRNTGELFF; cdr3_nt: TGCAGCGTTGAAAAAGGACAGCGGAACACCGGGGAGCTGTTTTTT; clone_size: many; v_call: TRBV29-1; d_call: NA; j_call: TRBJ2-2
cdr3_aa: CASTTYPFWEGNYGYTF; cdr3_nt: TGTGCCAGCACCACATACCCTTTCTGGGAGGGGAATTATGGCTACACCTTC; clone_size: few; v_call: TRBV3-1; d_call: NA; j_call: TRBJ1-2
cdr3_aa: CASSLVSYGETQYF; cdr3_nt: TGCGCCAGCAGCTTGGTCAGCTACGGGGAGACCCAGTACTTC; clone_size: many; v_call: TRBV5-1; d_call: NA; j_call: TRBJ2-5
cdr3_aa: CSARQGAPDNEQFF; cdr3_nt: TGCAGTGCCCGACAGGGGGCTCCCGACAATGAGCAGTTCTTC; clone_size: many; v_call: TRBV20-1; d_call: TRBD1; j_call: TRBJ2-1
cdr3_aa: CASSDYGGYEQYF; cdr3_nt: TGTGCCAGCAGCGACTATGGCGGCTACGAGCAGTACTTC; clone_size: many; v_call: TRBV6-2/TRBV6-3; d_call: NA; j_call: TRBJ2-7
cdr3_aa: CSAPSRQETQYF; cdr3_nt: TGCAGTGCCCCTAGCCGCCAAGAGACCCAGTACTTC; clone_size: many; v_call: TRBV20-1; d_call: NA; j_call: TRBJ2-5
cdr3_aa: CSARSGLAGSEQFF; cdr3_nt: TGCAGTGCTAGATCGGGACTAGCGGGTTCGGAGCAGTTCTTC; clone_size: NA; v_call: TRBV20-1; d_call: TRBD2; j_call: TRBJ2-1
cdr3_aa: CASSPGRDYSNQPQHF; cdr3_nt: TGTGCCAGCAGTCCGGGTAGAGATTATAGCAATCAGCCCCAGCATTTT; clone_size: many; v_call: TRBV12-3/TRBV12-4; d_call: NA; j_call: TRBJ1-5
cdr3_aa: CASSLEEGANEQYF; cdr3_nt: TGTGCCAGCAGTTTAGAAGAGGGGGCCAACGAGCAGTACTTC; clone_size: many; v_call: TRBV27; d_call: TRBD1; j_call: TRBJ2-7
cdr3_aa: CASSFTPQRGYEQYF; cdr3_nt: TGTGCTAGCAGTTTCACTCCACAACGAGGCTACGAGCAGTACTTC; clone_size: once; v_call: TRBV12-3/TRBV12-4; d_call: NA; j_call: TRBJ2-7
cdr3_aa: CAWSVGEAGELFF; cdr3_nt: TGTGCCTGGAGTGTGGGGGAGGCTGGGGAGCTGTTTTTT; clone_size: NA; v_call: TRBV30; d_call: NA; j_call: TRBJ2-2
cdr3_aa: CASSQDSGGRYNEQFF; cdr3_nt: TGCGCCAGCAGCCAAGATTCGGGGGGCCGGTATAATGAGCAGTTCTTC; clone_size: many; v_call: TRBV4-3; d_call: NA; j_call: TRBJ2-1
cdr3_aa: CASGLRGNEQFF; cdr3_nt: TGTGCTAGTGGTTTGCGAGGGAATGAGCAGTTCTTC; clone_size: NA; v_call: TRBV12-5; d_call: NA; j_call: TRBJ2-1
cdr3_aa: CSAMATGYEQYF; cdr3_nt: TGCAGTGCTATGGCGACCGGCTACGAGCAGTACTTC; clone_size: many; v_call: TRBV20-1; d_call: NA; j_call: TRBJ2-7
cdr3_aa: CSAEGGLAGAVEQYF; cdr3_nt: TGCAGTGCTGAGGGGGGACTAGCGGGAGCGGTCGAGCAGTACTTC; clone_size: many; v_call: TRBV20-1; d_call: TRBD2; j_call: TRBJ2-7
cdr3_aa: CASSQDRVGAPIKPQHF; cdr3_nt: TGCGCCAGCAGCCAAGATCGTGTGGGGGCCCCAATCAAGCCCCAGCATTTT; clone_size: few; v_call: TRBV4-1; d_call: NA; j_call: TRBJ1-5
cdr3_aa: CASNVDRESYEQYF; cdr3_nt: TGTGCCAGCAATGTAGACAGGGAATCCTACGAGCAGTACTTC; clone_size: many; v_call: TRBV25-1; d_call: TRBD1; j_call: TRBJ2-7
cdr3_aa: CASSWGQGPSELHF; cdr3_nt: TGTGCCAGCAGTTGGGGACAGGGGCCCTCCGAACTCCACTTT; clone_size: many; v_call: TRBV27; d_call: TRBD1; j_call: TRBJ1-6
cdr3_aa: CASSFGGVGPSTSTDTQYF; cdr3_nt: TGTGCCAGCAGCTTTGGTGGGGTCGGCCCCTCAACCTCCACAGATACGCAGTATTTT; clone_size: many; v_call: TRBV7-6; d_call: NA; j_call: TRBJ2-3
cdr3_aa: CASSISLAGRHEQYF; cdr3_nt: TGTGCCAGTAGTATAAGCCTAGCGGGAAGACACGAGCAGTACTTC; clone_size: many; v_call: TRBV19; d_call: TRBD2; j_call: TRBJ2-7
cdr3_aa: CASSYSGTYYRNEQFF; cdr3_nt: TGTGCCAGCAGCTACTCCGGGACATACTATCGCAATGAGCAGTTCTTC; clone_size: many; v_call: TRBV7-3; d_call: NA; j_call: TRBJ2-1